This T cell receptor beta chain was found in a study of neurological immune-mediated disorders. A single record per CDR3 protein comes from TCRdb applying MiXCR to the 5' RACE reads. This sample yields about 78,000 distinct CDR3 sequences, of which 4.5% to 6.5% are seen a single time; 2% to 2.5% belongs to the top ten. This clonotype was seen many times. V shed 0 bases, J shed 1 base, and the junction held 2 bases outside the gene matches. Per germline, CDR1 DFQATT and CDR2 SNEGSKA (reference sequence). The CDR3 runs 15 residues. V is TRBV20-1 and J is TRBJ2-5, with 10 bases fitting TRBD2. The sequenced sample was PBMCs. This TCR was recovered from a woman aged 25 to 39 with multiple sclerosis. The CDR3 protein is CSARDPSGSQETQYF. In DNA form, the CDR3 reads TGCAGTGCTAGAGATCCTAGCGGGAGCCAAGAGACCCAGTACTTC.